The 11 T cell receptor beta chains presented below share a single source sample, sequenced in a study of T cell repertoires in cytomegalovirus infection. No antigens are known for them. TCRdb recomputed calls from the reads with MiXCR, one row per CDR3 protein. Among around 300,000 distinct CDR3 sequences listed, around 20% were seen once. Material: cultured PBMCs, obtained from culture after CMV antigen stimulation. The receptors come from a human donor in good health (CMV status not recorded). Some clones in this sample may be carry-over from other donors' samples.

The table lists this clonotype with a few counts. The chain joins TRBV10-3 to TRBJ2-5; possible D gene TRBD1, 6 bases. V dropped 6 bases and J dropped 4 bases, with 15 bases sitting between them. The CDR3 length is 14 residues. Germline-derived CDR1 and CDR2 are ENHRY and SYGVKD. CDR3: CAIRPTTGPETQYF. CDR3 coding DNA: TGTGCCATCAGGCCTACTACAGGGCCAGAGACCCAGTACTTC.

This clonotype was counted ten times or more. CDR3 coding DNA: TGTGCCAGCAGCTGGGTGTCAGCTGGGGCCAACGTCCTGACTTTC. This translates into CASSWVSAGANVLTF. The rearrangement uses TRBV7-2 and TRBJ2-6; D gene uncertain. The germline V gene has CDR1 SGHTA and CDR2 FQGNSA. The CDR3 runs to 15 residues. V was shortened by 4 bases and J by 2 bases, with 9 bases between the two germline ends.

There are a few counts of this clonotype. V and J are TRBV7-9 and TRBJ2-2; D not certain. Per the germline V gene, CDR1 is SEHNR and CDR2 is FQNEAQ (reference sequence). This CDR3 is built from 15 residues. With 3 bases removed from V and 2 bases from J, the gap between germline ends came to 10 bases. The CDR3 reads CASSFLERNTGELFF. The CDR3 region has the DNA TGTGCCAGCAGCTTTCTGGAGCGTAACACCGGGGAGCTGTTTTTT.

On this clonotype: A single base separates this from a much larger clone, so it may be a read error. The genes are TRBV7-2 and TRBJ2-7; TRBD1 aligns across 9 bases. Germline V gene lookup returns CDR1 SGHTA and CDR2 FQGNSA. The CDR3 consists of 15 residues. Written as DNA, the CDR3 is TGTGTCAGCAGCTTAGCAGCGGACAGGGGTTACGAGCAGTACTTC. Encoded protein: CVSSLAADRGYEQYF.

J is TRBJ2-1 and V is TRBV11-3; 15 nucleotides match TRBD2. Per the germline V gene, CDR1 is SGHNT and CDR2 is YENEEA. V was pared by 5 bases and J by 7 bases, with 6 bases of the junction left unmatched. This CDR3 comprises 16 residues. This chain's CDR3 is CASSTGLAGGGNEQFF. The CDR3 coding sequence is TGTGCCAGCAGCACCGGACTAGCGGGAGGGGGTAATGAGCAGTTCTTC.

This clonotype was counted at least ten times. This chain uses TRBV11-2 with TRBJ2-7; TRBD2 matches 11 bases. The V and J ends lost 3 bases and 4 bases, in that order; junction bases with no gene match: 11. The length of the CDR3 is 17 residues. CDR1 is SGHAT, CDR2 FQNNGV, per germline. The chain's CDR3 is CASSFLLSLAGGYEQYF. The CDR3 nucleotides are TGTGCCAGCAGCTTCCTCCTTAGTCTAGCGGGAGGATACGAGCAGTACTTC.

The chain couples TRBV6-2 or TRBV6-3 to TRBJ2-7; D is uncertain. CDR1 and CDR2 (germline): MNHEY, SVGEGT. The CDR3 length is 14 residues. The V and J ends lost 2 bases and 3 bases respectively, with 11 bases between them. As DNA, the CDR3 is TGTGCCAGCAGTTACGCGGTCCTAAACTACGAGCAGTACTTC. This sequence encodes CASSYAVLNYEQYF.

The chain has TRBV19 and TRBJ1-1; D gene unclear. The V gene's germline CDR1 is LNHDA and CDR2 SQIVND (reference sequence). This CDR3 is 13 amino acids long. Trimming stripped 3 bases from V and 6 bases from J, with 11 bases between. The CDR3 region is CASSIPRPPEAFF. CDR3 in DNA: TGTGCCAGTAGTATCCCCCGCCCGCCTGAAGCTTTCTTT.

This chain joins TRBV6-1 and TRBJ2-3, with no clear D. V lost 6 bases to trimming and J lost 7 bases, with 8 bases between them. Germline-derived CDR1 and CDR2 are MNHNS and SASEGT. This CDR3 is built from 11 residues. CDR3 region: CASRSQNTQYF. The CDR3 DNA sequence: TGTGCCAGCAGATCACAAAATACGCAGTATTTT.

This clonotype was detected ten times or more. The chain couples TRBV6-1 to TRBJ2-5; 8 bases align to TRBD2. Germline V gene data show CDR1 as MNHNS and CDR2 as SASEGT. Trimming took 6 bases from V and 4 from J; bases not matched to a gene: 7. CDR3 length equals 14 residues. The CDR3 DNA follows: TGTGCCAGCAGAAAACGGGGGGGTGGAGAGACCCAGTACTTC. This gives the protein CASRKRGGGETQYF.

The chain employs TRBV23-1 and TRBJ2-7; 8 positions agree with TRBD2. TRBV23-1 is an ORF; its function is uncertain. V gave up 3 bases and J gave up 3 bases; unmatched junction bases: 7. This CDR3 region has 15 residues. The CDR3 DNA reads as TGCGCCAGCAGTCACCCGCAGGGGACTAGCTACGAGCAGTACGTC. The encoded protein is CASSHPQGTSYEQYV.